The clone carrying this TCR beta chain has a single count. The V end lost 2 bases, the J end lost 5 bases, and 12 bases lay between the germline ends. Germline lookup yields CDR1 GTSNPN and CDR2 SVGIG (reference sequence). The CDR3 runs to 13 residues. Profiling relied on immunoSEQ multiplex PCR, and the TCRdb table lists in-frame clones only, not all of them. The data show over 100,000 clones, 84% seen once. The record originates from a study of blood T cell repertoires in COVID-19. In the study overall: The cDNA or gDNA used as material had been derived from T cells, B-cell-depleted T cells, or PBMCs.

Participants' reported clinical history set cohort assignment. Source material: PBMCs or T cells enriched from blood (not recorded which). The rearrangement joins TRBV30 to TRBJ2-5; tentative D call: TRBD2 (5 bases). The source of this sequence is a woman in her twenties or thirties who had recovered from COVID-19. CDR3 amino acids: CAWSQRRGETQYF. CDR3 coding DNA: TGTGCCTGGAGTCAACGTCGAGGGGAGACCCAGTACTTC.